This T cell receptor beta chain emerged from a study of blood T cell repertoires in COVID-19. Across the study: In each case, the material was cDNA or gDNA derived from T cells, B-cell-depleted T cells, or PBMCs.

Some clones are missing from TCRdb's copy, which holds only in-frame ones; the method was immunoSEQ multiplex PCR. The data hold around 150,000 clones, with about 85% observed a single time. The CDR3 runs to 13 residues. The germline V gene encodes CDR1 ENHRY and CDR2 SYGVKD. V was pared by 2 bases and J by 6 bases, with 8 bases between. Sequencing input: peripheral blood. The rearrangement joins TRBV10-3 to TRBJ1-5; D gene unclear. This clonotype was sampled from a man aged 18 to 29 with acute or convalescent COVID-19. The CDR3 coding sequence is TGTGCCATCAGTGAGAGTACAATTCAGCCCCAGCATTTT. This encodes CAISESTIQPQHF.